Listed below are T cell receptor beta chains from one sample, sequenced in a study of cytomegalovirus exposure and HLA in healthy donors. Produced via immunoSEQ multiplex PCR; TCRdb's table is partial and in-frame only. The table lists under 150,000 clones, around 81% of them singletons. Specimen: PBMCs. The receptors come from a woman aged 25 to 39 in good health and CMV-seronegative. CDR3s include the opening cysteine and the closing phenylalanine or tryptophan. Fields, in order: clone size, J gene, V gene, D gene, CDR3 DNA, CDR3 protein. A D gene is named only where the DNA matches it firmly. A clone size is listed for some rows: how often the clone was seen (once, few, many), or a class if it is expanded.

clone size: -
J gene: TRBJ2-3
V gene: TRBV27
D gene: -
CDR3 DNA: TGTGCCAGCAGTTTGGGAGCACGCACAGATACGCAGTATTTT
CDR3 protein: CASSLGARTDTQYF

clone size: -
J gene: TRBJ2-5
V gene: TRBV25-1
D gene: -
CDR3 DNA: TGTGCCAGCAGTGCCCCCAAGACGGGGGAGACCCAGTACTTC
CDR3 protein: CASSAPKTGETQYF

clone size: -
J gene: TRBJ1-4
V gene: TRBV7-9
D gene: -
CDR3 DNA: TGTGCCAGCAGCCCCACCACGACAGCAACTAATGAAAAACTGTTTTTT
CDR3 protein: CASSPTTTATNEKLFF

clone size: few
J gene: TRBJ1-5
V gene: TRBV6-4
D gene: -
CDR3 DNA: TGTGCCAGCAGTGAAACGGGGAAGGTAGAGCCCCAGCATTTT
CDR3 protein: CASSETGKVEPQHF

clone size: once
J gene: TRBJ2-7
V gene: TRBV7-2
D gene: -
CDR3 DNA: TGTGCCAGCAGCCAGGAGGGGTCAGGGCGAACCTACGAGCAGTACTTC
CDR3 protein: CASSQEGSGRTYEQYF

clone size: -
J gene: TRBJ1-2
V gene: TRBV7-9
D gene: -
CDR3 DNA: TGTGCCAGCAGCTTAATGGGAGACTATGGCTACACCTTC
CDR3 protein: CASSLMGDYGYTF

clone size: -
J gene: TRBJ2-2
V gene: TRBV15
D gene: -
CDR3 DNA: TGTGCCACCAGCAGAGATAGAGGAATCACCGGGGAGCTGTTTTTT
CDR3 protein: CATSRDRGITGELFF

clone size: -
J gene: TRBJ1-4
V gene: TRBV5-1
D gene: -
CDR3 DNA: TGCGCCAGCAGCTTGGCCAGTACTAATGAAAAACTGTTTTTT
CDR3 protein: CASSLASTNEKLFF

clone size: -
J gene: TRBJ2-7
V gene: TRBV27
D gene: -
CDR3 DNA: TGTGCCAGCAGTCCAATCGGGTTTGAGACCTACGAGCAGTACTTC
CDR3 protein: CASSPIGFETYEQYF

clone size: -
J gene: TRBJ1-3
V gene: TRBV4-1
D gene: -
CDR3 DNA: TGCGCCAGCAGCCAAGTCGACAACTCTGGAAACACCATATATTTT
CDR3 protein: CASSQVDNSGNTIYF

clone size: -
J gene: TRBJ2-5
V gene: TRBV15
D gene: TRBD1
CDR3 DNA: TGTGCCACCAGCGGCTGGGACAGGGGGAGAGAGACCCAGTACTTC
CDR3 protein: CATSGWDRGRETQYF

clone size: -
J gene: TRBJ1-1
V gene: TRBV15
D gene: TRBD1
CDR3 DNA: TGTGCCACCAGCACCTCTCCAGGGGGTCTCTCTGAAGCTTTCTTT
CDR3 protein: CATSTSPGGLSEAFF

clone size: -
J gene: TRBJ2-2
V gene: TRBV7-9
D gene: TRBD2
CDR3 DNA: TGTGCCAGCAGCTTAGATCTAGCGGGAATGGAGCTGTTTTTT
CDR3 protein: CASSLDLAGMELFF

clone size: -
J gene: TRBJ2-1
V gene: TRBV19
D gene: -
CDR3 DNA: TGTGCCAGTTCCAAGGTTATAGGGGGCTACAATGAGCAGTTCTTC
CDR3 protein: CASSKVIGGYNEQFF

clone size: once
J gene: TRBJ2-7
V gene: TRBV27
D gene: TRBD2
CDR3 DNA: TGTGCCAGCAGTTTATCGGGGGGGACTAGCGTCTACGAGCAGTACTTC
CDR3 protein: CASSLSGGTSVYEQYF

clone size: -
J gene: TRBJ2-7
V gene: TRBV5-6
D gene: -
CDR3 DNA: TGTGCCAGCAGCTTGACAGGGCGGTACGAGCAGTACTTC
CDR3 protein: CASSLTGRYEQYF

clone size: once
J gene: TRBJ2-3
V gene: TRBV11-2
D gene: TRBD2
CDR3 DNA: TGTGCCAGCAGTAGTAGTCTAGCGGGAGGGAAACGCACAGATACGCAGTATTTT
CDR3 protein: CASSSSLAGGKRTDTQYF

clone size: -
J gene: TRBJ2-7
V gene: TRBV7-8
D gene: TRBD1
CDR3 DNA: TGTGCCAGCAGCTCTAAATCGGACAGGCCGAGCTCCTACGAGCAGTACTTC
CDR3 protein: CASSSKSDRPSSYEQYF

clone size: -
J gene: TRBJ1-2
V gene: TRBV30
D gene: TRBD1
CDR3 DNA: TGTGCCTGGAGGTCCGACAGGGCCTCCTATGGCTACACCTTC
CDR3 protein: CAWRSDRASYGYTF

clone size: once
J gene: TRBJ2-7
V gene: TRBV28
D gene: TRBD2
CDR3 DNA: TGTGCCAGCACCCTTGGGGGGGGAGGCACCTACGAGCAGTACTTC
CDR3 protein: CASTLGGGGTYEQYF

clone size: -
J gene: TRBJ2-3
V gene: TRBV19
D gene: -
CDR3 DNA: TGTGCCAGTAGTCCCGGGACTTTGACAGATACGCAGTATTTT
CDR3 protein: CASSPGTLTDTQYF

clone size: -
J gene: TRBJ2-7
V gene: TRBV7-2
D gene: -
CDR3 DNA: TGTGCCAGCAGTCCGGGGACCTACGAGCAGTACTTC
CDR3 protein: CASSPGTYEQYF

clone size: -
J gene: TRBJ2-2
V gene: TRBV9
D gene: -
CDR3 DNA: TGTGCCAGCAGCGGAATTAGCGCTTCGAACACCGGGGAGCTGTTTTTT
CDR3 protein: CASSGISASNTGELFF

clone size: -
J gene: TRBJ2-3
V gene: TRBV7-6
D gene: TRBD2
CDR3 DNA: TGTGCCAGCAGCTCCGGACTAGCCGACACAGATACGCAGTATTTT
CDR3 protein: CASSSGLADTDTQYF

clone size: -
J gene: TRBJ2-1
V gene: TRBV7-9
D gene: TRBD2
CDR3 DNA: TGTGCCAGCAGTCGGGGACTAGCGAGGACCTCCTACAATGAGCAGTTCTTC
CDR3 protein: CASSRGLARTSYNEQFF

clone size: once
J gene: TRBJ1-3
V gene: TRBV14
D gene: TRBD1
CDR3 DNA: TGTGCCAGCAGCCAGTCGGCAGGGGGATCTGGAAACACCATATATTTT
CDR3 protein: CASSQSAGGSGNTIYF

clone size: -
J gene: TRBJ2-7
V gene: TRBV27
D gene: TRBD2
CDR3 DNA: TGTGCCAGCAGTTCACTAGCGGGAGTGGGCGAGCAGTACTTC
CDR3 protein: CASSSLAGVGEQYF

clone size: -
J gene: TRBJ2-1
V gene: TRBV6-5
D gene: TRBD1
CDR3 DNA: TGTGCCAGCCGTACCGGGACAGGGGGCAATGAGCAGTTCTTC
CDR3 protein: CASRTGTGGNEQFF

clone size: -
J gene: TRBJ2-2
V gene: TRBV6-4
D gene: -
CDR3 DNA: TGTGCCAGCAGACCGGGACACGCGAACACCGGGGAGCTGTTTTTT
CDR3 protein: CASRPGHANTGELFF

clone size: -
J gene: TRBJ2-7
V gene: TRBV19
D gene: TRBD2
CDR3 DNA: TGTGCCAGTAGTACCCAAGGGACTAGCGGGAGGTATCCCCACGAGCAGTACTTC
CDR3 protein: CASSTQGTSGRYPHEQYF

clone size: -
J gene: TRBJ2-7
V gene: TRBV5-1
D gene: TRBD1
CDR3 DNA: TGCGCCAGCAGCCCCTCGACAGGGAGCTCCTACGAGCAGTACTTC
CDR3 protein: CASSPSTGSSYEQYF

clone size: -
J gene: TRBJ1-5
V gene: TRBV28
D gene: TRBD1
CDR3 DNA: TGTGCCAGCAGTTTATGGACTACAGGGGGCCATAGCAATCAGCCCCAGCATTTT
CDR3 protein: CASSLWTTGGHSNQPQHF

clone size: -
J gene: TRBJ2-1
V gene: TRBV19
D gene: TRBD2
CDR3 DNA: TGTGCCAGTAGTATAGATCGGACTAGCGGGAGGGAAAACAATGAGCAGTTCTTC
CDR3 protein: CASSIDRTSGRENNEQFF

clone size: medium-sized
J gene: TRBJ1-4
V gene: TRBV29-1
D gene: -
CDR3 DNA: TGCAGCGTGTCCCCAGGGGCCTCCAATGAAAAACTGTTTTTT
CDR3 protein: CSVSPGASNEKLFF

clone size: -
J gene: TRBJ1-5
V gene: TRBV5-5
D gene: -
CDR3 DNA: TGTGCCAGCAGCTTGGCCGGTGGCAATCAGCCCCAGCATTTT
CDR3 protein: CASSLAGGNQPQHF

clone size: -
J gene: TRBJ2-2
V gene: TRBV5-1
D gene: TRBD1
CDR3 DNA: TGCGCCAGCAGCTTGCACGGGACAGACAACACCGGGGAGCTGTTTTTT
CDR3 protein: CASSLHGTDNTGELFF

clone size: -
J gene: TRBJ1-1
V gene: TRBV6-5
D gene: TRBD1
CDR3 DNA: TGTGCCAGCCAGGGGGCTTGGGAAGCTTTCTTT
CDR3 protein: CASQGAWEAFF

clone size: -
J gene: TRBJ2-7
V gene: TRBV2
D gene: TRBD2
CDR3 DNA: TGTGCCAGCAGTGACCCAACTAGCGGGAGTTACGAGCAGTACTTC
CDR3 protein: CASSDPTSGSYEQYF

clone size: -
J gene: TRBJ2-1
V gene: TRBV5-1
D gene: TRBD2
CDR3 DNA: TGCGCCAGCAGCATCCGGGACTACGGCTACAATGAGCAGTTCTTC
CDR3 protein: CASSIRDYGYNEQFF

clone size: -
J gene: TRBJ1-1
V gene: TRBV19
D gene: -
CDR3 DNA: TGTGCCAGTAGTATGGAGACTGACAACACTGAAGCTTTCTTT
CDR3 protein: CASSMETDNTEAFF